The 2 T cell receptor beta chains presented below share a single source sample, sequenced in a study of T cells in Graves' hyperthyroidism and ophthalmopathy. Amplified TCR beta CDR3 regions came from RNA transcripts. An initial round of RT-PCR targeting the TCR CDR3 relied on the HTBI primer set. TCRdb reprocessed the multiplex PCR reads via MiXCR and lists one record per CDR3 protein. The top ten clones hold roughly 8% of a sample with roughly 750,000 distinct CDR3 sequences, 15% to 20% of them seen once. The sequencing sample was made of blood. All receptors come from a young man with Graves' hyperthyroidism.

CDR3: CASTVIAGSDNEQFF. CDR3 sequence (DNA): TGTGCCAGTACCGTCATAGCGGGATCCGACAATGAGCAGTTCTTC. V is TRBV19 and J is TRBJ2-1; 8 bases match TRBD2. The J segment lost 5 bases and the V segment lost 7 bases, leaving 10 bases of the junction unmatched. The length of the CDR3 is 15 residues. Germline V CDR1 and CDR2: LNHDA, SQIVND (reference sequence).

This clonotype was counted ten times or more. The chain employs TRBV20-1 and TRBJ2-4; 11 bases align to TRBD2. The CDR3 consists of 17 residues. Germline CDR1 DFQATT, CDR2 SNEGSKA (reference sequence). The V segment lost 6 bases and the J segment 3 bases; nucleotides outside the gene matches: 13. CDR3 coding DNA: TGCAGTGCCAGGGAGACTAGCGGGAAGGAGGACAAAAACATTCAGTACTTC. Amino acids: CSARETSGKEDKNIQYF.